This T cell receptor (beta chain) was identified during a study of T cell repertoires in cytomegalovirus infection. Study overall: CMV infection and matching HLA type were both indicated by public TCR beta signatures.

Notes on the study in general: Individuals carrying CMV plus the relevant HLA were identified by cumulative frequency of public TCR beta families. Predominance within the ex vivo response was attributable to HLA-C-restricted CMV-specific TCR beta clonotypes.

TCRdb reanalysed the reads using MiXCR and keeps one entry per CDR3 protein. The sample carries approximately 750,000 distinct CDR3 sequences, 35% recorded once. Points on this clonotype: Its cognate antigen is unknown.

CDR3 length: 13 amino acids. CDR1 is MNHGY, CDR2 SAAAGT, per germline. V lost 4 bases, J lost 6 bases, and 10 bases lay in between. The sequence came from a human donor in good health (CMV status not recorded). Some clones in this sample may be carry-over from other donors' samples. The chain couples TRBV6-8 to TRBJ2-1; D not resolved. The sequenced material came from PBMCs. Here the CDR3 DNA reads TGTGCCAGCAGTTCCTCCTCTGGCAATGAGCAGTTCTTC. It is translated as CASSSSSGNEQFF.